This TCR beta chain derives from a study of T cell responses to AZD1222 COVID-19 vaccine. Method: immunoSEQ multiplex PCR; TCRdb's copy keeps in-frame clones and lacks some. This table holds approximately 120,000 clones, 80% to 90% found once. Note on this clone: Its cognate antigen is unknown.

Study-level results: Only a handful of AZD1222 recipients tested seropositive at baseline.

Source: peripheral blood, taken on day 0 of AZD1222 vaccination. The receptor comes from an adult in good health.

The CDR3 sequence: CASSLEATGDRETQYF. The DNA of the CDR3 is TGTGCCAGCAGCTTAGAAGCGACAGGGGACCGGGAGACCCAGTACTTC. The chain carries TRBV11-3 and TRBJ2-5, with 8 bases identical to TRBD1. This CDR3 has 16 amino acids. Germline lookup yields CDR1 SGHNT and CDR2 YENEEA. V gave up 0 bases and J gave up 5 bases; unmatched junction bases: 8.